The rows below give T cell receptor beta chains drawn from one sample of a study of molecular identifiers for immune sequencing clone quantification. TCRdb independently ran MiXCR on the PCR reads; one entry per CDR3 protein. The table shows a few hundred thousand distinct CDR3 sequences, with roughly 24% occurring only once. The sequenced sample was naive CD8+ T cells from blood, with Jurkat cell RNA spiked in. These receptors came from a human donor in good health. Some libraries in this study had Jurkat cell RNA spiked in. The CDR3 runs from the conserved cysteine through the conserved F or W. The order of the fields is clone size, V gene, D gene, J gene, CDR3 protein, CDR3 DNA. A D gene is named only where the DNA matches it firmly. Size is omitted from some rows. Given values are once, few, many or a class for expanded clones.

many,TRBV20-1,NA,TRBJ1-3,CSARDSRFSGNTIYF,TGCAGTGCTAGAGATAGTAGGTTCTCTGGAAACACCATATATTTT
many,TRBV5-1,TRBD2,TRBJ2-1,CASSLRGGRNGQFF,TGCGCCAGCAGCTTGCGGGGAGGGCGCAATGGGCAGTTCTTC
few,TRBV27,TRBD1,TRBJ2-7,CASSLSGQAPLEQYF,TGTGCCAGCAGTTTATCGGGACAGGCTCCGTTGGAGCAGTACTTC
many,TRBV13,NA,TRBJ2-2,CASSLRLNTGELFF,TGTGCCAGCAGCTTAAGGCTTAACACCGGGGAGCTGTTTTTT
few,TRBV7-8,NA,TRBJ2-6,CASSSPSRAVLSGANVLTF,TGTGCCAGCAGCTCACCTTCTAGGGCAGTCCTCTCTGGGGCCAACGTCCTGACTTTC
few,TRBV6-5,NA,TRBJ1-1,CASSYSGEGFMNTEAFF,TGTGCCAGCAGTTACTCTGGGGAGGGCTTCATGAACACTGAAGCTTTCTTT
NA,TRBV19,NA,TRBJ2-1,CASSIVGSYNEQFF,TGTGCCAGTAGTATAGTCGGAAGCTACAATGAGCAGTTCTTC
few,TRBV6-2/TRBV6-3,TRBD2,TRBJ2-7,CASMESGRLSYEQYF,TGTGCCAGCATGGAGAGCGGGAGGCTCTCCTACGAGCAGTACTTC
few,TRBV7-9,NA,TRBJ2-7,CASSLSAGASSYEQYF,TGTGCCAGCAGCTTATCGGCAGGGGCGAGCTCCTACGAGCAGTACTTC
many,TRBV20-1,TRBD1,TRBJ2-7,CSAYPMGQPIYEQYF,TGCAGTGCCTACCCCATGGGACAGCCGATCTACGAGCAGTACTTC
many,TRBV7-9,TRBD2,TRBJ2-1,CASSPDPSGGEQFF,TGTGCCAGCAGCCCGGACCCTAGCGGGGGTGAGCAGTTCTTC
many,TRBV29-1,TRBD1,TRBJ2-7,CSAIGTAGEQYF,TGCAGCGCCATCGGGACAGCAGGCGAGCAGTACTTC
few,TRBV4-3,NA,TRBJ2-7,CASSQEPYREQYF,TGCGCCAGCAGCCAAGAACCATACAGGGAGCAGTACTTC
NA,TRBV30,NA,TRBJ2-3,CAWSYVTTDTQYF,TGTGCCTGGAGTTACGTTACCACAGATACGCAGTATTTT
few,TRBV29-1,NA,TRBJ1-1,CSVGTGEAFF,TGCAGCGTTGGTACAGGAGAAGCTTTCTTT
NA,TRBV27,NA,TRBJ1-2,CASSLRADRNYGYTF,TGTGCCAGCAGTTTACGGGCGGATCGGAACTATGGCTACACCTTC
few,TRBV27,NA,TRBJ1-5,CASSSLGQPQHF,TGTGCCAGCAGTTCTCTAGGACAGCCCCAGCATTTT
NA,TRBV28,TRBD2,TRBJ2-7,CASRGDSSGRAYEQYF,TGTGCCAGCAGGGGGGATTCAAGCGGGAGGGCCTACGAGCAGTACTTC
NA,TRBV29-1,TRBD1,TRBJ1-2,CSVDSRGTEYGYAF,TGCAGCGTTGATTCTCGTGGGACAGAGTATGGCTACGCCTTC
NA,TRBV6-1,NA,TRBJ1-5,CASSDVGSNQPQHF,TGTGCCAGCAGTGATGTCGGGAGCAATCAGCCCCAGCATTTT
few,TRBV10-3,NA,TRBJ1-1,CAISESVGGTEAFF,TGTGCCATCAGTGAGTCGGTGGGGGGCACTGAAGCTTTCTTT
many,TRBV7-9,NA,TRBJ1-6,CASSGGPSSYNSPLHF,TGTGCCAGCAGTGGGGGGCCAAGCTCCTATAATTCACCCCTCCACTTT
few,TRBV5-4,TRBD2,TRBJ2-1,CASSGSGSLAGYNEQFF,TGTGCCAGCAGCGGGAGCGGGTCCCTAGCGGGGTACAATGAGCAGTTCTTC
NA,TRBV6-2/TRBV6-3,NA,TRBJ2-7,CASSGVGYEQYF,TGTGCCAGCAGTGGGGTCGGCTACGAGCAGTACTTC
few,TRBV20-1,NA,TRBJ1-5,CSARASDDFTLANSNQPQHF,TGCAGTGCTAGAGCTTCGGACGATTTCACTTTGGCTAATAGCAATCAGCCCCAGCATTTT
many,TRBV20-1,NA,TRBJ1-5,CSAARGQISNQPQHF,TGCAGTGCTGCGAGAGGACAGATTAGCAATCAGCCCCAGCATTTT
many,TRBV20-1,NA,TRBJ1-4,CSAPRANNEKLFF,TGCAGTGCTCCTAGGGCGAATAATGAAAAACTGTTTTTT
many,TRBV4-1,NA,TRBJ1-1,CASSQDTNTEAFF,TGCGCCAGCAGCCAGGACACGAACACTGAAGCTTTCTTT
many,TRBV7-9,NA,TRBJ1-5,CASSLDEAGIDQPQHF,TGTGCCAGCAGCTTAGACGAGGCAGGGATTGATCAGCCCCAGCATTTT
many,TRBV7-6,NA,TRBJ2-3,CASSLEGQGTRTDTQYF,TGTGCCAGCAGCTTAGAGGGCCAGGGGACCCGCACAGATACGCAGTATTTT
few,TRBV2,NA,TRBJ2-4,CASSEIGGGTNIQYF,TGTGCCAGCAGTGAAATTGGGGGTGGTACGAACATTCAGTACTTC
few,TRBV21-1,NA,TRBJ1-5,CASSKNQGAGNQPQHF,TGTGCCAGCAGCAAAAACCAGGGGGCTGGCAATCAGCCCCAGCATTTT
few,TRBV5-1,NA,TRBJ1-5,CASSCFSMGQSNQPQHF,TGCGCCAGCAGCTGCTTTTCTATGGGTCAGAGCAATCAGCCCCAGCATTTT
NA,TRBV2,NA,TRBJ1-1,CASSEVELNTEAFF,TGTGCCAGCAGTGAGGTGGAACTGAACACTGAAGCTTTCTTT
NA,TRBV6-6,TRBD2,TRBJ2-3,CAPDTRGGGYSTDTQYF,TGTGCCCCCGATACCCGGGGGGGGGGTTATAGCACAGATACGCAGTATTTT
many,TRBV1,NA,TRBJ2-3,CTSSQDLAGGSDTQYF,TGCACCAGCAGCCAAGATCTAGCGGGGGGGTCGGATACGCAGTATTTT
NA,TRBV7-2,TRBD1,TRBJ2-3,CGSSLRDSYTDTRYF,TGTGGCAGCAGCTTACGGGACAGCTACACAGATACGCGGTATTTT
few,TRBV23-1,NA,TRBJ2-5,CASSPPGTIQETQYF,TGCGCCAGCAGTCCCCCCGGGACAATCCAAGAGACCCAGTACTTC
NA,TRBV27,NA,TRBJ2-7,CASSQWGDGQSF,TGTGCCAGCAGTCAATGGGGGGACGGACAGTCCTTC
few,TRBV7-9,TRBD1,TRBJ2-2,CASSPGQGMNTGELFF,TGTGCCAGCAGCCCCGGACAGGGGATGAACACCGGGGAGCTGTTTTTT
few,TRBV9,NA,TRBJ2-3,CASSVFKDTDTRYF,TGTGCCAGCAGCGTATTTAAGGACACAGATACGCGGTATTTT
NA,TRBV10-3,NA,TRBJ2-5,CAISERQQETQYF,TGTGCCATCAGTGAGCGACAGCAAGAGACCCAGTACTTC
many,TRBV7-6,NA,TRBJ2-2,CASSLEPQRTTGELFF,TGTGCCAGCAGCTTAGAGCCCCAGCGAACCACCGGGGAGCTGTTTTTT
few,TRBV2,NA,TRBJ2-2,CASRAPTGELFF,TGTGCCAGCAGGGCCCCCACCGGGGAGCTGTTTTTT
few,TRBV28,TRBD2,TRBJ2-3,CASVLSPATRAGGWDTQYF,TGTGCCAGCGTTCTGAGCCCCGCAACTAGAGCGGGAGGTTGGGATACGCAGTATTTT
NA,TRBV12-3/TRBV12-4,NA,TRBJ1-2,CASSPGTGGGYGYTF,TGTGCCAGCAGTCCCGGAACAGGCGGGGGATATGGCTACACCTTC
many,TRBV5-1,NA,TRBJ2-1,CASSFGAHNEQFF,TGCGCCAGCAGCTTTGGGGCCCACAATGAGCAGTTCTTC
few,TRBV9,NA,TRBJ2-2,CASSPGGIAGELFF,TGTGCCAGCAGCCCAGGGGGGATCGCCGGGGAGCTGTTTTTT